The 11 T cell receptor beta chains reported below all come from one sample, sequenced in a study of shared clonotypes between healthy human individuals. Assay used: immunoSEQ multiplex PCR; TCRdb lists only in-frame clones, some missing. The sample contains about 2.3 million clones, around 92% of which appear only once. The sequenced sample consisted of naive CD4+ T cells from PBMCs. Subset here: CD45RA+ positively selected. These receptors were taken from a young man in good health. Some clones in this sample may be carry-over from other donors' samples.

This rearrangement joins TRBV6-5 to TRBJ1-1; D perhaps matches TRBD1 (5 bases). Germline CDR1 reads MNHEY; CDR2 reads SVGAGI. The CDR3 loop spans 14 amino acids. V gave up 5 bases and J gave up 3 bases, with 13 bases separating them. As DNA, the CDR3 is TGTGCCAGCAGTGCCTGGGGGAGGCACACTGAAGCTTTCTTT. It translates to CASSAWGRHTEAFF.

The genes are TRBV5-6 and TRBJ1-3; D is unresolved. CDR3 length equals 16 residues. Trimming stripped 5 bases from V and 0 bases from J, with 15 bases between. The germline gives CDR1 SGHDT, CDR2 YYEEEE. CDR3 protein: CASSFAGIDSGNTIYF. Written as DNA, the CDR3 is TGTGCCAGCAGTTTTGCGGGGATCGACTCTGGAAACACCATATATTTT. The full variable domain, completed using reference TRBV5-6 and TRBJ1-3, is DAGVTQSPTHLIKTRGQQVTLRCSPKSGHDTVSWYQQALGQGPQFIFQYYEEEERQRGNFPDRFSGHQFPNYSSELNVNALLLGDSALYLCASSFAGIDSGNTIYFGEGSWLTVV.

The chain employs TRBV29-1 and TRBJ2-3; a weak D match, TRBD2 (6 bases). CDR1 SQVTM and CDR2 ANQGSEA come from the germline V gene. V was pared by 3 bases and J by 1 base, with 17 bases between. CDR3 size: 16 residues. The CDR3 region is CSVDGTRDWGTDTQYF. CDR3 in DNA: TGCAGCGTTGATGGAACGAGGGACTGGGGCACAGATACGCAGTATTTT.

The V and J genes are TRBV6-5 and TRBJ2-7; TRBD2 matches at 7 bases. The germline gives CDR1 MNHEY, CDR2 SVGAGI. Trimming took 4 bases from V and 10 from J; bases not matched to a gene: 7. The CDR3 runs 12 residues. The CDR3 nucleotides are TGTGCCAGCAGTTCCCCGCCGGGACTACAGTACTTC. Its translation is CASSSPPGLQYF.

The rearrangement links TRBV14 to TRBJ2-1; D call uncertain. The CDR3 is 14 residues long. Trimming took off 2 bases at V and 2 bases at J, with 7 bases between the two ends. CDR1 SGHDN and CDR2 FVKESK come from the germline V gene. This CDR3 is CASSQPGPYNEQFF. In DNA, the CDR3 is TGTGCCAGCAGCCAACCGGGTCCCTACAATGAGCAGTTCTTC. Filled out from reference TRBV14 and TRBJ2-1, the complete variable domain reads EAGVTQFPSHSVIEKGQTVTLRCDPISGHDNLYWYRRVMGKEIKFLLHFVKESKQDESGMPNNRFLAERTGGTYSTLKVQPAELEDSGVYFCASSQPGPYNEQFFGPGTRLTVL.

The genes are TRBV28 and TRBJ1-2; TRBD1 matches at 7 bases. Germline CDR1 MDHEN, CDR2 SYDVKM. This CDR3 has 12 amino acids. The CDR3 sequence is CGTRQGNYGYTF. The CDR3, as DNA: TGTGGGACGCGACAGGGAAACTATGGCTACACCTTC.

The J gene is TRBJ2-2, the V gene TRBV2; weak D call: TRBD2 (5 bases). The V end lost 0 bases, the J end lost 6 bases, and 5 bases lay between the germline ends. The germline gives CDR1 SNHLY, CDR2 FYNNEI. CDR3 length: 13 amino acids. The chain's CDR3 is CASSEAEAGELFF. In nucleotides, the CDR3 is TGTGCCAGCAGTGAAGCGGAGGCCGGGGAGCTGTTTTTT. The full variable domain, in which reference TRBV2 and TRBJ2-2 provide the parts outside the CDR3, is EPEVTQTPSHQVTQMGQEVILRCVPISNHLYFYWYRQILGQKVEFLVSFYNNEISEKSEIFDDQFSVERPDGSNFTLKIRSTKLEDSAMYFCASSEAEAGELFFGEGSRLTVL.

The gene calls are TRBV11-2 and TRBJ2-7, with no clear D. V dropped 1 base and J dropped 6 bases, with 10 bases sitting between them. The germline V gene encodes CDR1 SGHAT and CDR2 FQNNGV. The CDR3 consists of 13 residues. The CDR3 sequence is CASSLAVPAEQYF. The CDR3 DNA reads TGTGCCAGCAGCTTAGCCGTGCCGGCCGAGCAGTACTTC.

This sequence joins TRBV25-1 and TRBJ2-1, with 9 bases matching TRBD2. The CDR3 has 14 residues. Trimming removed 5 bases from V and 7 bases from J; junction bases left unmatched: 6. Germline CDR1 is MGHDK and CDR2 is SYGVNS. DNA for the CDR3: TGTGCCAGCAGTCGGGCGGGAGGGGGGAATGAGCAGTTCTTC. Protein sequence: CASSRAGGGNEQFF.

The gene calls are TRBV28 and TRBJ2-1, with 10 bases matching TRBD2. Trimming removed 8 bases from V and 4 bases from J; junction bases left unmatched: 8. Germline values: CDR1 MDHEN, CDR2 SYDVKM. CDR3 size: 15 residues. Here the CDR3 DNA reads TGTGCCAGCTTAAGACTAGCGGGTATATACAATGAGCAGTTCTTC. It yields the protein CASLRLAGIYNEQFF.

For the CDR3, the DNA is TGTGCCAGCAGTAGAAAACCGGGACAGGGTGCGCAGACCCAGTACTTC. Residues: CASSRKPGQGAQTQYF. The chain employs TRBV28 and TRBJ2-5, with TRBD1 matching over 9 bases. This CDR3 is 16 amino acids long. With 5 bases clipped from V and 6 bases from J, the junction kept 13 bases outside the gene matches. Germline V CDR1 and CDR2: MDHEN, SYDVKM. Together with reference TRBV28 and TRBJ2-5, the CDR3 gives the full variable domain: DVKVTQSSRYLVKRTGEKVFLECVQDMDHENMFWYRQDPGLGLRLIYFSYDVKMKEKGDIPEGYSVSREKKERFSLILESASTNQTSMYLCASSRKPGQGAQTQYFGPGTRLLVL.